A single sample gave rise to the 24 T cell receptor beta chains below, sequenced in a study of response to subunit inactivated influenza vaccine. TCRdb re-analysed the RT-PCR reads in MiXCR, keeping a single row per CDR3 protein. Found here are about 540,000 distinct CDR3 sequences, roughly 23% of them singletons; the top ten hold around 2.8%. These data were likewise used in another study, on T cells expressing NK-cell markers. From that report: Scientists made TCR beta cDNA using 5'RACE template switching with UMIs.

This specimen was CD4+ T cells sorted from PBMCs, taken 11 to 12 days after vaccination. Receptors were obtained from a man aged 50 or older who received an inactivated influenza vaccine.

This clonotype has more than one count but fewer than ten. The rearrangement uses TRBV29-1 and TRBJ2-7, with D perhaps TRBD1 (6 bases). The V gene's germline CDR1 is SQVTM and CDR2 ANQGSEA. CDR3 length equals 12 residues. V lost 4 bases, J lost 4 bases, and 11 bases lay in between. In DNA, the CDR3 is TGCAGCGTTGTGGTACAGGGATACGAGCAGTACTTC. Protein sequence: CSVVVQGYEQYF.

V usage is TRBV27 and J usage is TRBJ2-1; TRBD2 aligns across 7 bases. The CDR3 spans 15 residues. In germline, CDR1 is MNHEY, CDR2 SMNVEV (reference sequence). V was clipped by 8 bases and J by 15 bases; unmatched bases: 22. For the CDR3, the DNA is TGTGCCAGCCAACCCCGGGCTAGCGGACCCACCCACGCGTTCTTC. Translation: CASQPRASGPTHAFF.

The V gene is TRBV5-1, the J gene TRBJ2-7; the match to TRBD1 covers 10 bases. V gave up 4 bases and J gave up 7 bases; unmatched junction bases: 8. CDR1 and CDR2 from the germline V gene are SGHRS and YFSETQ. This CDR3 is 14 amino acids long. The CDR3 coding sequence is TGCGCCAGCAGCCCCTCCGGGACAGGGGTTGAGCAGTACTTC. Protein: CASSPSGTGVEQYF.

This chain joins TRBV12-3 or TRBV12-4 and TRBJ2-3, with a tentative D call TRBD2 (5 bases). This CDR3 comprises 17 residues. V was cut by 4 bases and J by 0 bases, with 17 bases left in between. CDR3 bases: TGTGCCAGCAGTTCCCTAGGTGCGGGCCTTAGCACAGATACGCAGTATTTT. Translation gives CASSSLGAGLSTDTQYF.

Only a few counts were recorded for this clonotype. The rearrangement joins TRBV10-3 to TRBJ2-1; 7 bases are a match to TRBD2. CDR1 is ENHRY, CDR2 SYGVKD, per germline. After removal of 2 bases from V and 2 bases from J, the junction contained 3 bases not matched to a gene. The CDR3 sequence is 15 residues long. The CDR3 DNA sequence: TGTGCCATCAGTGAGCGAGCGGGAACCTACAATGAGCAGTTCTTC. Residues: CAISERAGTYNEQFF.

The CDR3 coding sequence is TGTGCCAGCAGCTTAAGACTCGGGAGCAGCACAGATACGCAGTATTTT. This codes for CASSLRLGSSTDTQYF. The chain employs TRBV7-9 and TRBJ2-3, with D possibly matching TRBD2 (6 bases). The germline V gene encodes CDR1 SEHNR and CDR2 FQNEAQ (reference sequence). The CDR3 contains 16 residues. Trimming stripped 2 bases from V and 0 bases from J, with 12 bases between.

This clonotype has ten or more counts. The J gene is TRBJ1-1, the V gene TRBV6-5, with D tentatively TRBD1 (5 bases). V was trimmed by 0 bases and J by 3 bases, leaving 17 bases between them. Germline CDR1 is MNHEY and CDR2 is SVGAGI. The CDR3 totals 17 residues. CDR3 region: CASSYSPLIGGYTEAFF. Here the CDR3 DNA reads TGTGCCAGCAGTTACTCCCCCCTGATTGGGGGGTACACTGAAGCTTTCTTT.

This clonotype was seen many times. The CDR3 protein is CSARALAGGRGETQYF. Written as DNA, the CDR3 is TGCAGTGCTAGAGCCCTAGCGGGAGGGCGAGGGGAGACCCAGTACTTC. V gene TRBV20-1 combines with J gene TRBJ2-5, with 12 bases that match TRBD2. This CDR3 has 16 residues. Germline assignment: CDR1 DFQATT and CDR2 SNEGSKA (reference sequence). The J segment lost 5 bases and the V segment lost 1 base, leaving 8 bases of the junction unmatched.

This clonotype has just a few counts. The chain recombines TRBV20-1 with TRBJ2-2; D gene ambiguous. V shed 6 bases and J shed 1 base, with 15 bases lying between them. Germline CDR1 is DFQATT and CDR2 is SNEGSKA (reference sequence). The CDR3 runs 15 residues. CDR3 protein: CSAILHPGNTGELFF. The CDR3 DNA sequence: TGCAGTGCCATCCTTCACCCTGGGAACACCGGGGAGCTGTTTTTT.

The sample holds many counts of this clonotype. Here the CDR3 reads CAISMVNTEAFF. In DNA, the CDR3 is TGTGCCATCAGCATGGTGAACACTGAAGCTTTCTTT. The chain couples TRBV10-3 to TRBJ1-1; no clear D. The length of the CDR3 is 12 residues. Germline CDR1 reads ENHRY; CDR2 reads SYGVKD. The V end was cut by 6 bases, the J end by 0 bases, with 5 bases between.

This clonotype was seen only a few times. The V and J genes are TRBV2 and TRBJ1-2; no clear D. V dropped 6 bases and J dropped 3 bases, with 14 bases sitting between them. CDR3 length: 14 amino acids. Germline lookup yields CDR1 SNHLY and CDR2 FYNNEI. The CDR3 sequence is CASSLTPADYGYTF. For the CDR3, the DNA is TGTGCCAGCAGCCTAACACCGGCGGACTATGGCTACACCTTC.

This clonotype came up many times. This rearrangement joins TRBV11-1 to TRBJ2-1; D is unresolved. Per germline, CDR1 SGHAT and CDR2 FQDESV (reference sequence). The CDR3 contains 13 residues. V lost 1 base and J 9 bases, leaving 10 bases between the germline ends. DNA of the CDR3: TGTGCCAGCAGCTTAGGGGCAGGCGGTGAGCAGTTCTTC. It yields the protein CASSLGAGGEQFF.

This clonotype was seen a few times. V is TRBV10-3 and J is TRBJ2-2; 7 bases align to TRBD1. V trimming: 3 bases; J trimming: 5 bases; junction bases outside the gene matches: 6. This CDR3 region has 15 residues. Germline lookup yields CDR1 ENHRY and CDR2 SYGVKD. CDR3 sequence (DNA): TGTGCCATCAGTGAAACAGGGGCTGGGACCGGGGAGCTGTTTTTT. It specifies CAISETGAGTGELFF.

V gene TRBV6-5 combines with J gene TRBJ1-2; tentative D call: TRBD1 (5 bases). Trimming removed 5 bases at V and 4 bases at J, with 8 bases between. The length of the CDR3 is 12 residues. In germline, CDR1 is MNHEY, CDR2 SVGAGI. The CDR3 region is CASSTGIYGYTF. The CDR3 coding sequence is TGTGCCAGCAGTACAGGAATCTATGGCTACACCTTC.

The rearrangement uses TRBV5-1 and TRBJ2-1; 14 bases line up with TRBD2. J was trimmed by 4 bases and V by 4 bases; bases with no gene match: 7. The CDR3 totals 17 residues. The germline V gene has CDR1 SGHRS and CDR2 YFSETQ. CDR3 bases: TGCGCCAGCAGCATCGGACTAGCGGGAGGTTTATACAATGAGCAGTTCTTC. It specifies CASSIGLAGGLYNEQFF.

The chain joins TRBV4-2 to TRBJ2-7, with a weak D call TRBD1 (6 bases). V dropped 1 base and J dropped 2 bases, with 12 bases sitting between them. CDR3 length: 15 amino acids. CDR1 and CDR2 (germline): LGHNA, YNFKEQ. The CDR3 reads CASSQGLGATYEQYF. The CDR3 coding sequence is TGTGCCAGCAGCCAAGGTCTGGGGGCGACCTACGAGCAGTACTTC.

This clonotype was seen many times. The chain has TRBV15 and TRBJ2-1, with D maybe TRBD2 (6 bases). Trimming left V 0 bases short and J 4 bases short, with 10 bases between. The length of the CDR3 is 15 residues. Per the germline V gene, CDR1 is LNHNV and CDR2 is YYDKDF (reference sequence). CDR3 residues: CATSRDGRGYNEQFF. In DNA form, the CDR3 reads TGTGCCACCAGCAGAGATGGGCGGGGATACAATGAGCAGTTCTTC.

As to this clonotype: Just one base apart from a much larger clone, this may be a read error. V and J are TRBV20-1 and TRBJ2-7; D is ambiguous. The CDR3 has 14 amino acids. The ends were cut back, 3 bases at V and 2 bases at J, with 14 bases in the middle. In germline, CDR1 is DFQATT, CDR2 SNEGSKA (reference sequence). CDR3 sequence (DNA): TGCAGTGCTAGTCTGCTAGTCTTCCCCTACGAGCAGTACTTC. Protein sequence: CSASLLVFPYEQYF.

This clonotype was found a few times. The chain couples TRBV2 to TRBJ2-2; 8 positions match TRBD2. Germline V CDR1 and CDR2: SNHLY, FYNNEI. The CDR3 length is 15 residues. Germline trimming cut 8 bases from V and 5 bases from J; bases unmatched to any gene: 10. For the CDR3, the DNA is TGTGCCAGCTCCCCAGCCGGGAGGGTTACCGGGGAGCTGTTTTTT. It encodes CASSPAGRVTGELFF.

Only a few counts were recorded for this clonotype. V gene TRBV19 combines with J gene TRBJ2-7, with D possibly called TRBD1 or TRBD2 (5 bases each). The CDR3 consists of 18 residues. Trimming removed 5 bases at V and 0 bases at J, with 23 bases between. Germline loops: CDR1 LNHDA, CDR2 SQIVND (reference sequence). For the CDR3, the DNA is TGTGCCAGTAGTGCCCCCCCGAGAAGTGGGACCCGCTCCTACGAGCAGTACTTC. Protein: CASSAPPRSGTRSYEQYF.

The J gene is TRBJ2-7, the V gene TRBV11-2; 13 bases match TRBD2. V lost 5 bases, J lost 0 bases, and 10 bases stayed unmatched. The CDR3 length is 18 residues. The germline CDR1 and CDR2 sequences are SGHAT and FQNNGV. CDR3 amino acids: CASSHGTSGTQVSYEQYF. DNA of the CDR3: TGTGCCAGCAGCCACGGGACTAGCGGGACCCAAGTCTCCTACGAGCAGTACTTC. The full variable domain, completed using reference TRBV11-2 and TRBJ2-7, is EAGVAQSPRYKIIEKRQSVAFWCNPISGHATLYWYQQILGQGPKLLIQFQNNGVVDDSQLPKDRFSAERLKGVDSTLKIQPAKLEDSAVYLCASSHGTSGTQVSYEQYFGPGTRLTVT.

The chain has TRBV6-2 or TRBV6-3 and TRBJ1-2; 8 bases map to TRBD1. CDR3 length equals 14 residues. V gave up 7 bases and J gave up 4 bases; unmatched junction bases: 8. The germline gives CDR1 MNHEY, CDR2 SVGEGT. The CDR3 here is CASNKDREIYGYTF. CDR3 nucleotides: TGTGCCAGCAACAAGGACAGGGAAATCTATGGCTACACCTTC.

CDR3 DNA: TGTGCCAGCAGTTCCAGGACTAGCCAGACCCAGTACTTC. It yields the protein CASSSRTSQTQYF. V gene TRBV12-3 or TRBV12-4 combines with J gene TRBJ2-4; TRBD2 matches at 8 bases. The closer fit of TRBJ2-5 to the DNA end suggests the J call may be wrong. The CDR3 is 13 amino acids.

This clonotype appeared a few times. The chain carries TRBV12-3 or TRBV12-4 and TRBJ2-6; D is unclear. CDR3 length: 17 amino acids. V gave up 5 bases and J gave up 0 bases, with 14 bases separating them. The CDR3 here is CASSPRTASSGANVLTF. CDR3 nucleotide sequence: TGTGCCAGCAGTCCAAGGACGGCGAGCTCTGGGGCCAACGTCCTGACTTTC.